Shown below are 18 T cell receptor beta chains from a single sample sequenced in a study of blood T cell repertoires in COVID-19 (dated by TCRdb to the early 2020s). Receptor libraries were prepared by the immunoSEQ multiplex PCR assay. TCRdb re-hosts the immuneACCESS table, in-frame sequences only. Its copies lack some clones; in the studies checked, an unresolved V gene accounts for under half of them, and the cause for the rest is not known. The sample table holds roughly 700,000 clones, of which more than 80% were seen once. Around 0.3% of the sample comes from the top ten. Sequences were obtained from peripheral blood. These TCRs come from a woman between 18 and 29 years old with acute or convalescent COVID-19.

Comment on this clone: The same CDR3 also results from other DNA sequences found in this sample. V gene TRBV11-3 combines with J gene TRBJ2-2, with 8 bases fitting TRBD1. Germline loops: CDR1 SGHNT, CDR2 YENEEA. CDR3 size: 15 residues. Trimming removed 5 bases from V and 5 bases from J; junction bases left unmatched: 7. CDR3 in DNA: TGTGCCAGCAGCACCGGACAGGGCGGAACCGGGGAGCTGTTTTTT. It yields the protein CASSTGQGGTGELFF.

The chain is built from TRBV2 and TRBJ1-2; 7 bases are shared with TRBD1. V was pared by 4 bases and J by 7 bases, with 6 bases of the junction left unmatched. Germline CDR1 reads SNHLY; CDR2 reads FYNNEI. This CDR3 region has 13 residues. The CDR3 sequence is CASSGQGVSGYTF. The CDR3 DNA reads as TGTGCCAGCAGTGGGCAGGGGGTGTCTGGCTACACCTTC. The full variable domain, with the rest looked up from reference TRBV2 and TRBJ1-2, is EPEVTQTPSHQVTQMGQEVILRCVPISNHLYFYWYRQILGQKVEFLVSFYNNEISEKSEIFDDQFSVERPDGSNFTLKIRSTKLEDSAMYFCASSGQGVSGYTFGSGTRLTVV.

V and J are TRBV9 and TRBJ2-1, with 9 bases matching TRBD2. Germline loops: CDR1 SGDLS, CDR2 YYNGEE. Trimming at V came to 3 bases and at J to 8 bases, leaving 9 bases not matched to a gene. The CDR3 has 15 amino acids. CDR3 DNA sequence: TGTGCCAGCAGCGCGGGCGGGGGGGCCTTCGATGAGCAGTTCTTC. This codes for CASSAGGGAFDEQFF.

The gene calls are TRBV5-6 and TRBJ1-4; D unresolved. This CDR3 comprises 16 residues. Trimming stripped 0 bases from V and 8 bases from J, with 17 bases between. Germline CDR1 reads SGHDT; CDR2 reads YYEEEE. CDR3 nucleotide sequence: TGTGCCAGCAGCTTGGGTATGAACACAGAAAGAGAAAAACTGTTTTTT. Translating gives CASSLGMNTEREKLFF.

V and J are TRBV18 and TRBJ2-5; TRBD1 is a possible D gene (5 bases). CDR1 and CDR2 from the germline V gene are KGHSH and LQKENI. V was shortened by 2 bases and J by 3 bases, with 7 bases between the two germline ends. The CDR3 has 13 residues. The CDR3 DNA sequence: TGTGCCAGCTCACCAGTAGGGGAAGAGACCCAGTACTTC. Translating gives CASSPVGEETQYF.

J is TRBJ1-5 and V is TRBV6-6; unclear D gene. Germline CDR1 MNHNY, CDR2 SVGAGI (reference sequence). This CDR3 comprises 16 residues. The V end was cut by 2 bases, the J end by 1 base, with 12 bases between. CDR3 region: CASSYTLSQSNQPQHF. In DNA, the CDR3 is TGTGCCAGCAGTTACACGCTGTCGCAGAGCAATCAGCCCCAGCATTTT.

A single count supports this clone. V and J are TRBV19 and TRBJ1-4; D not resolved. V lost 4 bases and J lost 1, with 10 bases in between. Germline loops: CDR1 LNHDA, CDR2 SQIVND (reference sequence). This CDR3 has 15 amino acids. As DNA, the CDR3 is TGTGCCAGTAGTACAAGAACGAGAACTAATGAAAAACTGTTTTTT. Protein sequence: CASSTRTRTNEKLFF.

J is TRBJ2-5 and V is TRBV5-8; the match to TRBD2 covers 7 bases. The CDR3 loop spans 13 amino acids. V gave up 9 bases and J gave up 0 bases; unmatched junction bases: 5. CDR1 and CDR2 from the germline V gene are SGHTS and YDEGEE. CDR3 sequence reads: CATRAGHQETQYF. The CDR3 DNA follows: TGTGCCACCCGAGCGGGACACCAAGAGACCCAGTACTTC.

The genes are TRBV11-3 and TRBJ1-1; D is possibly TRBD1 (5 bases). V was trimmed by 5 bases and J by 0 bases, leaving 19 bases between them. Per germline, CDR1 SGHNT and CDR2 YENEEA. This CDR3 is 17 amino acids long. As DNA, the CDR3 is TGTGCCAGCAGCCTGTCGCGACAGACCACCATGAACACTGAAGCTTTCTTT. The encoded protein is CASSLSRQTTMNTEAFF.

The V call is TRBV6-2 or TRBV6-3, the J call TRBJ1-5; D perhaps matches TRBD1 (6 bases). Trimming left V 5 bases short and J 2 bases short, with 16 bases between. Germline lookup yields CDR1 MNHEY and CDR2 SVGEGT. The CDR3 has 16 amino acids. This chain's CDR3 is CASSTSDRSGNQPQHF. CDR3 sequence (DNA): TGTGCCAGCAGTACTTCCGACAGGTCCGGCAATCAGCCCCAGCATTTT.

The chain joins TRBV10-1 to TRBJ1-2; TRBD1 might be the D (6 bases). Germline CDR1 reads WNHNN; CDR2 reads SYGVQD (reference sequence). The CDR3 extends over 20 amino acids. V lost 0 bases and J lost 0, with 23 bases in between. The CDR3 region has the DNA TGCGCCAGCAGTGAGTCGCGCCCCCCAGGGGAAGGTTGGGCTAACTATGGCTACACCTTC. Translating gives CASSESRPPGEGWANYGYTF.

The chain has TRBV29-1 and TRBJ2-3; weak D call: TRBD1 (6 bases). Trimming stripped 6 bases from V and 6 bases from J, with 22 bases between. The CDR3 consists of 15 residues. Germline values: CDR1 SQVTM, CDR2 ANQGSEA. CDR3 sequence: CSVAMGQGPTDTQYF. CDR3 DNA sequence: TGCAGCGTGGCTATGGGTCAGGGGCCCACGGATACGCAGTATTTT.

J is TRBJ1-2 and V is TRBV9; 8 bases are shared with TRBD1. Germline assignment: CDR1 SGDLS and CDR2 YYNGEE. Trimming removed 3 bases from V and 7 bases from J; junction bases left unmatched: 8. This CDR3 region has 14 residues. CDR3 region: CASSDGQGLGGYTF. In DNA, the CDR3 is TGTGCCAGCAGCGATGGACAGGGTTTGGGTGGCTACACCTTC.

This clone has just one count. The CDR3 nucleotides are TGTGCCAGCGGCTCCAGACAGGGAGATTGGTCTGGGGCCAACGTCCTGACTTTC. Amino acid sequence: CASGSRQGDWSGANVLTF. The V call is TRBV2, the J call TRBJ2-6; TRBD1 matches 7 bases. The CDR3 is 18 residues long. The germline gives CDR1 SNHLY, CDR2 FYNNEI. Unmatched junction bases numbered 14, after V lost 8 bases and J lost 1 base.

CDR3 in amino acids: CASSATGGGLPQHF. Here the CDR3 DNA reads TGTGCCAGCAGCGCCACCGGGGGAGGATTGCCCCAGCATTTT. The chain carries TRBV9 and TRBJ1-5; perhaps TRBD1 as D (5 bases). Trimming shortened V by 3 bases and J by 9 bases, and 16 bases separated the two germline ends. This CDR3 has 14 residues. Germline assignment: CDR1 SGDLS and CDR2 YYNGEE.

This rearrangement joins TRBV4-3 to TRBJ2-6; possibly TRBD2 for D (6 bases). This CDR3 spans 14 amino acids. Germline CDR1 is LGHNA and CDR2 is YSLEER. Deletions cut 4 bases from V and 5 bases from J, with 9 bases between. In DNA form, the CDR3 reads TGCGCCAGCAGCCCCCGCGGGAGGGCCAACGTCCTGACTTTC. Protein: CASSPRGRANVLTF.

The rearrangement joins TRBV6-1 to TRBJ1-2; the D is unclear. V was pared by 3 bases and J by 8 bases, with 16 bases between. Germline V gene sequence: CDR1 MNHNS, CDR2 SASEGT. There are 14 residues in the CDR3. Here the CDR3 reads CASSDVGGLSGYTF. The CDR3 nucleotides are TGTGCCAGCAGTGATGTCGGCGGCCTCTCAGGCTACACCTTC.

This clone has only one observation. The V gene is TRBV3-1 (or the pseudogene TRBV3-2), the J gene TRBJ1-5; D call uncertain. CDR1 is LGHDT, CDR2 YNNKEL, per germline (reference sequence). V dropped 0 bases and J dropped 7 bases, with 10 bases sitting between them. There are 14 residues in the CDR3. CDR3 DNA: TGTGCCAGCAGCCAAGATCTTGGAGGGCAGCCCCAGCATTTT. As protein: CASSQDLGGQPQHF.